The source of this T cell receptor beta chain is a study of T cell changes during pregnancy in multiple sclerosis. Libraries were prepared by immunoSEQ multiplex PCR; TCRdb keeps only in-frame clonotypes and omits some of them. The sample yields fewer than 35,000 clones, around 90% seen once. Germline V gives CDR1 SGHKS, CDR2 YYEKEE (reference sequence). The CDR3 is 13 amino acids. Unmatched junction bases numbered 3, after V lost 4 bases and J lost 5 bases. Specimen: CD4+ T cells from peripheral blood mononuclear cells, collected in the third trimester of pregnancy. The rearrangement uses TRBV5-5 and TRBJ2-1, with TRBD2 matching over 7 bases. The sequence was collected from a female donor in good health, enrolled as a control in a pregnancy study. Written as DNA, the CDR3 is TGTGCCAGCAGCCCTACTAGCGACAATGAGCAGTTCTTC. Translated: CASSPTSDNEQFF.